A selection of T cell receptor beta chains follows, all from one sample in a study of T cell responses to AZD1222 COVID-19 vaccine. The data were produced by immunoSEQ multiplex PCR, yet TCRdb's version contains in-frame clones alone and is incomplete. The data contain approximately 69,000 clones, around 78% of them singletons. This material consisted of peripheral blood, taken 28 days after the second AZD1222 dose. Source of these receptors: an adult who received the AZD1222 COVID-19 vaccine. Each CDR3 is given with its conserved first and last residue. D genes are given only for firm matches. Some rows have no size entry. The others give once, few or many, or a class for an expanded clone.

>TRBJ1-2|TRBV11-2|NA|NA
TGTGCCAGCAGTGACGGGGGGAGGCTTGGCTATGGCTACACCTTC
CASSDGGRLGYGYTF
>TRBJ2-5|TRBV30|NA|NA
TGTGCCTGGAGTGTACAGGGAATTGGAGAGACCCAGTACTTC
CAWSVQGIGETQYF
>TRBJ1-1|TRBV5-1|NA|NA
TGCGCCAGCAGCGTGGCTACAGGGAGGGGTGGGAACACTGAAGCTTTCTTT
CASSVATGRGGNTEAFF
>TRBJ1-5|TRBV2|NA|NA
TGTGCCAGCAGTGAAAGTAGGTCGAGCAATCAGCCCCAGCATTTT
CASSESRSSNQPQHF
>TRBJ2-5|TRBV5-5|NA|NA
TGTGCCAGCAGCTCAGCCGGGCCGCAAGAGACCCAGTACTTC
CASSSAGPQETQYF
>TRBJ2-1|TRBV11-2|TRBD2|medium-sized
TGTGCCAGCAGCTTAGTGGCTAGCGGGAATGAGCAGTTCTTC
CASSLVASGNEQFF
>TRBJ1-1|TRBV9|NA|NA
TGTGCCAGCAGCGTAGGGTCGGAGGGTGAAGCTTTCTTT
CASSVGSEGEAFF
>TRBJ1-1|TRBV29-1|TRBD1|NA
TGCAGCGTCGACAGGGAAGCCACTGAAGCTTTCTTT
CSVDREATEAFF
>TRBJ1-4|TRBV9|TRBD1|NA
TGTGCCAGCAGCAGTGGACAGGGAGAAAAACTGTTTTTT
CASSSGQGEKLFF
>TRBJ2-2|TRBV2|NA|NA
TGTGCCAGCACCCAGACAGGGGAGCTGTTTTTT
CASTQTGELFF
>TRBJ1-5|TRBV11-2|NA|few
TGTGCCAGCAGCTTATCGTCTGGCGATCAGCCCCAGCATTTT
CASSLSSGDQPQHF
>TRBJ1-6|TRBV6-1|NA|NA
TGTGCCAGCGAGGGGTCCGGATCACCCCTCCACTTT
CASEGSGSPLHF
>TRBJ1-4|TRBV6-6|NA|NA
TGTGCCAGCAGTTCTCCGGCAACTAATGAAAAACTGTTTTTT
CASSSPATNEKLFF
>TRBJ1-6|TRBV18|TRBD1|NA
TGTGCCAGCTCACCATTCGGAGACAGGGGATCCAATAATTCACCCCTCCACTTT
CASSPFGDRGSNNSPLHF
>TRBJ2-1|TRBV11-2|TRBD1|few
TGTGCCAGCAGCCCAGCAGGGGGACCCAATGAGCAGTTCTTC
CASSPAGGPNEQFF
>TRBJ1-1|TRBV18|TRBD1|few
TGTGCCAGCTCACCACCGACAGGGTACACTGAAGCTTTCTTT
CASSPPTGYTEAFF
>TRBJ1-2|TRBV7-9|TRBD1|few
TGTGCCAGCAGCACCCACAGGGGATCGGAGGGCTACACCTTC
CASSTHRGSEGYTF
>TRBJ1-6|TRBV6-5|TRBD1|NA
TGTGCCAGCCGACAGGGTGGGCCGCTGAATTCACCCCTCCACTTT
CASRQGGPLNSPLHF
>TRBJ1-5|TRBV27|NA|NA
TGTGCCAGCAGTTTATCAGGGCGGAACAGAGGACAGCCCCAGCATTTT
CASSLSGRNRGQPQHF
>TRBJ1-2|TRBV5-1|NA|NA
TGCGCCAGCAGCTTTCAGGGTGATGGCTACACCTTC
CASSFQGDGYTF
>TRBJ2-7|TRBV10-3|NA|NA
TGTGCCATCAGGTTCGGACCCTCCTCCTACGAGCAGTACTTC
CAIRFGPSSYEQYF
>TRBJ1-6|TRBV18|NA|NA
TGTGCCAGCTCACCGACGACAAGCTATAATTCACCCCTCCACTTT
CASSPTTSYNSPLHF
>TRBJ1-1|TRBV5-6|NA|NA
TGTGCCAGCAGCCCGTACAGGGTTATGAACACTGAAGCTTTCTTT
CASSPYRVMNTEAFF
>TRBJ2-5|TRBV5-4|NA|NA
TGTGCCAGCAGCACCGCAGGGTTAAGAGGGACCCAGTACTTC
CASSTAGLRGTQYF
>TRBJ2-1|TRBV7-9|TRBD2|NA
TGTGCCAGCAGCCCGTGGACTAGCGGGGGGTACAATGAGCAGTTCTTC
CASSPWTSGGYNEQFF
>TRBJ1-6|TRBV6-6|NA|NA
TGTGCCAGCAGTTACGGCAGGGATTCACCCCTCCACTTT
CASSYGRDSPLHF
>TRBJ1-4|TRBV4-1|NA|NA
TGCGCCAGCAGCCGGGGAATACATACTAATGAAAAACTGTTTTTT
CASSRGIHTNEKLFF
>TRBJ2-5|TRBV5-1|TRBD2|once
TGCGCCAGCAGCTTGGAGGCCCCACTAGCGGGAGGGGAGACCCAGTACTTC
CASSLEAPLAGGETQYF
>TRBJ1-1|TRBV5-1|NA|NA
TGCGCCAGCAGCTTCGGTGCCATGAACACTGAAGCTTTCTTT
CASSFGAMNTEAFF
>TRBJ1-2|TRBV18|NA|NA
TGTGCCAGCTCACTCCAGGGGTTCGATGGCTACACCTTC
CASSLQGFDGYTF
>TRBJ2-3|TRBV11-2|NA|NA
TGTGCCAGCAGCCACGGGACGGGCTATCCGTCGGATACGCAGTATTTT
CASSHGTGYPSDTQYF
>TRBJ1-5|TRBV7-9|TRBD1|once
TGTGCCAGCAGCGGGACAGGGCTCAATCAGCCCCAGCATTTT
CASSGTGLNQPQHF
>TRBJ1-5|TRBV20-1|NA|NA
TGCAGTGCTAGTATCGGGCAGCGCGGGGGGCTTTGGCAGCCCCAGCATTTT
CSASIGQRGGLWQPQHF
>TRBJ2-3|TRBV7-2|NA|NA
TGTGCCAGCAGCCACAGGGTGGGCACAGATACGCAGTATTTT
CASSHRVGTDTQYF
>TRBJ2-2|TRBV5-1|TRBD1|NA
TGCGCCAGCGATTCAGGACAGGGAAGGATCGGGGAGCTGTTTTTT
CASDSGQGRIGELFF
>TRBJ1-5|TRBV30|NA|NA
TGTGCCTGGAGTGACGCGAGGGACCCGGTTCATGGGGGGCCCCAGCATTTT
CAWSDARDPVHGGPQHF
>TRBJ2-7|TRBV6-5|TRBD1|NA
TGTGCCAGCGGGACCGACAGGGAAAATCGGGAGCAGTACTTC
CASGTDRENREQYF
>TRBJ2-7|TRBV12-3/TRBV12-4|NA|NA
TGTGCCAGCAGTTTAAGGTACTACGAGCAGTACTTC
CASSLRYYEQYF